The 10 T cell receptor beta chains reported below all come from one sample, sequenced in a study of cytomegalovirus exposure and HLA in healthy donors. 13 Jbeta primers and 60 Vbeta primers were used for the PCR. Generated by immunoSEQ multiplex PCR, the TCRdb table keeps only in-frame clones and is missing some. The sample includes about 180,000 clones, just over 75% of them seen just once. Sequencing used PBMCs. These receptors all come from a woman in her sixties or seventies in good health and CMV-seropositive.

The V and J genes are TRBV7-2 and TRBJ1-2; D ambiguous. V shed 5 bases and J shed 2 bases, with 12 bases lying between them. Per germline, CDR1 SGHTA and CDR2 FQGNSA. CDR3 length equals 14 residues. DNA for the CDR3: TGTGCCAGCAGCCGAACATTTCCCAACTATGGCTACACCTTC. It codes for CASSRTFPNYGYTF.

The chain uses TRBV9 and TRBJ1-1; 7 bases map to TRBD1. The trim removed 4 bases at V and 3 bases at J, leaving 9 bases unmatched. This CDR3 comprises 15 residues. Germline V gives CDR1 SGDLS, CDR2 YYNGEE. The chain's CDR3 is CASSPRDRRYTEAFF. The CDR3 nucleotides are TGTGCCAGCAGCCCTCGGGACAGAAGGTACACTGAAGCTTTCTTT.

In the case of this clone: Sequence at one end of the junction differs from germline and may be a read error. The chain recombines TRBV4-1 with TRBJ1-2, with D possibly TRBD1 on 5 matching bases. The length of the CDR3 is 17 residues. Germline CDR1 and CDR2: MGHRA and YSYEKL. The CDR3 region has the DNA TGCGCCAACAGCCAAGTTAGCCTGCGTGACAGCAACTATGGCTACACCTTC. Translating gives CANSQVSLRDSNYGYTF.

This rearrangement joins TRBV10-3 to TRBJ2-7; 13 bases line up with TRBD2. V dropped 6 bases and J dropped 6; count of bases not matched to a gene: 14. This CDR3 region has 17 residues. CDR1 is ENHRY, CDR2 SYGVKD, per germline. Here the CDR3 reads CAISALAGGPRGGEQYF. As DNA, the CDR3 is TGTGCCATCAGCGCACTAGCGGGAGGGCCCCGAGGAGGCGAGCAGTACTTC.

The chain employs TRBV6-5 and TRBJ2-7; 7 positions match TRBD1. Germline V gene lookup returns CDR1 MNHEY and CDR2 SVGAGI. Losses at the gene ends were 4 bases for V and 9 bases for J; bases not matched to a gene: 12. The CDR3 totals 14 residues. CDR3: CASSSAGRGTRQYF. CDR3 nucleotide sequence: TGTGCCAGCAGTTCCGCCGGCAGGGGGACGCGGCAGTACTTC.

The chain employs TRBV10-3 and TRBJ2-7, with TRBD2 matching over 13 bases. From germline, CDR1 is ENHRY and CDR2 SYGVKD. This CDR3 is 18 amino acids long. V shed 3 bases and J 2 bases; nucleotides not matched to a gene: 10. The DNA for the CDR3 is TGTGCCATCAGTGACGGGGGGACTAGCGGGGCCTACACCTACGAGCAGTACTTC. Translated, it gives CAISDGGTSGAYTYEQYF.

The gene calls are TRBV19 and TRBJ2-1; D possibly corresponds to TRBD2 (6 bases). The ends were cut back, 9 bases at V and 0 bases at J, with 15 bases in the middle. This CDR3 contains 15 residues. Germline V gene lookup returns CDR1 LNHDA and CDR2 SQIVND (reference sequence). DNA of the CDR3: TGTGCCAGCTCAACTAGCACGAGCTCCTACAATGAGCAGTTCTTC. Protein: CASSTSTSSYNEQFF.

The gene calls are TRBV19 and TRBJ1-5; 9 bases are shared with TRBD1. The CDR3 has 16 amino acids. V was pared by 0 bases and J by 9 bases, with 9 bases of the junction left unmatched. Per germline, CDR1 LNHDA and CDR2 SQIVND (reference sequence). In DNA form, the CDR3 reads TGTGCCAGTAGTATAGATCCCGGGACAGGGACCAGGCCCCAGCATTTT. Residues: CASSIDPGTGTRPQHF.

This clone was seen a few times. The chain carries TRBV30 and TRBJ2-3; 10 bases line up with TRBD2. CDR1 is GTSNPN and CDR2 is SVGIG in the germline V gene (reference sequence). With V trimmed by 7 bases and J by 5 bases, 15 bases remained unmatched. This CDR3 is 16 amino acids long. The chain's CDR3 is CAFLGGASGSGDTQYF. The CDR3 DNA sequence: TGTGCCTTTTTAGGCGGGGCTAGCGGGAGTGGAGATACGCAGTATTTT.

In regard to this clone: One junction end does not reproduce the germline sequence, and a read error may be involved. The genes are TRBV28 and TRBJ2-4, with 8 bases lining up with TRBD1. Germline V CDR1 and CDR2: MDHEN, SYDVKM. This CDR3 is built from 14 residues. The CDR3 loop reads CASSQQQGVNSQYF. The CDR3 nucleotides read TGTGCCAGCAGTCAACAACAGGGGGTGAACAGTCAGTACTTC.